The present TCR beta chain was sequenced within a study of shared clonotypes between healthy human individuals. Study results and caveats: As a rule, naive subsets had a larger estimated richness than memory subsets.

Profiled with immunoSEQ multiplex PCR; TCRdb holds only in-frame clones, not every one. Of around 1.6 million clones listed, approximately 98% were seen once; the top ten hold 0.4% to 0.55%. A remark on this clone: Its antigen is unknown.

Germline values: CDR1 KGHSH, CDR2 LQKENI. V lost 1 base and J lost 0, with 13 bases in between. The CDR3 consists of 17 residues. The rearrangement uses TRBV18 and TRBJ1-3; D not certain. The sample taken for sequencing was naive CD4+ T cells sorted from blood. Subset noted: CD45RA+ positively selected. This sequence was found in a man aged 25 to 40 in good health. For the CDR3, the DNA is TGTGCCAGCTCACCACTGATAAGGGAGAGCTCTGGAAACACCATATATTTT. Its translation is CASSPLIRESSGNTIYF.